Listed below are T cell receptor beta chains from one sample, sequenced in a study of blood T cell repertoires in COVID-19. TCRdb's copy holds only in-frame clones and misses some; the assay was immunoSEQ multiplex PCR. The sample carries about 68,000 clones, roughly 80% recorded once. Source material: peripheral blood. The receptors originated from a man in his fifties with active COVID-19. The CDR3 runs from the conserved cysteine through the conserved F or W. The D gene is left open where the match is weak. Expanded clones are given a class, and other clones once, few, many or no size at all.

TGCAGCGTTGAGGACATGAACACTGAAGCTTTCTTT	CSVEDMNTEAFF	once	.	TRBJ1-1	TRBV29-1
TGTGCTAGCAAGAGGGACAGGGGGGTCTATGGCTACACCTTC	CASKRDRGVYGYTF	once	TRBD1	TRBJ1-2	TRBV2
TGTGCCTGGAGTGTACTAGCCGAGACCCAGTACTTC	CAWSVLAETQYF	.	.	TRBJ2-5	TRBV30
TGTGCCAGCAGTAAATTAGGGACAGGGTATAATTCACCCCTCCACTTT	CASSKLGTGYNSPLHF	.	TRBD1	TRBJ1-6	TRBV27
TGTGCCAGCAGCTTATTTGGGGGCTTCGATGAAAAACTGTTTTTT	CASSLFGGFDEKLFF	.	.	TRBJ1-4	TRBV7-2
TGCGCCAGCAGTGAGTTTCAGCGGGAGGGGACAGATACGCAGTATTTT	CASSEFQREGTDTQYF	medium-sized	TRBD2	TRBJ2-3	TRBV10-2
TGTGCCAGCAGATTGCCTATGAGGTTCTCGAACACCGGGGAGCTGTTTTTT	CASRLPMRFSNTGELFF	many	.	TRBJ2-2	TRBV7-8
TGTGCCATCAGTGACCACAGGGGAGAGGATACTGAAGCTTTCTTT	CAISDHRGEDTEAFF	.	TRBD1	TRBJ1-1	TRBV10-3
TGTGCCAGTAGGCTCCCCTTGGTGGGAGGGAGGCAGTACTTC	CASRLPLVGGRQYF	.	TRBD2	TRBJ2-7	TRBV19
TGTGCCAGCAGCTTAAGGGGGCAGGAGGGCAATCAGCCCCAGCATTTT	CASSLRGQEGNQPQHF	.	TRBD1	TRBJ1-5	TRBV7-9
TGTGCCACCAGTCAGATAAGGTCGACAGGAGAGCAGTTCTTC	CATSQIRSTGEQFF	.	.	TRBJ2-1	TRBV15
TGTGCCAGCAGGGACGCGGGGGTGCGCTATGGCTACACCTTC	CASRDAGVRYGYTF	.	.	TRBJ1-2	TRBV6-5
TGTGCCAGTAGTATAAGCGGGAGAGGGGGCTACGAGCAGTACTTC	CASSISGRGGYEQYF	.	TRBD2	TRBJ2-7	TRBV19
TGTGCCAGCAGCCCCGACAGGGGCAGGAATGGCTACACCTTC	CASSPDRGRNGYTF	few	TRBD1	TRBJ1-2	TRBV28
TGCGCCAGCAGCTTGGAATCTAGCGGGGGAGCCGAGCAGTACTTC	CASSLESSGGAEQYF	once	TRBD2	TRBJ2-7	TRBV5-1
TGTGCCAGCAGCACAGGACAGGGGGTCTATGGCTACACCTTC	CASSTGQGVYGYTF	.	TRBD1	TRBJ1-2	TRBV5-4
TGTGCCAGCTCAGACGACAGGGGGCGGTCTGGGGCCAACGTCCTGACTTTC	CASSDDRGRSGANVLTF	few	TRBD1	TRBJ2-6	TRBV18
TGTGCCAGCAGCTCCGACTGGGGACAGGTTAACTATGGCTACACCTTC	CASSSDWGQVNYGYTF	.	TRBD1	TRBJ1-2	TRBV7-2
TGCAGCGTTCTAGAAACAGGGGGCGGCTCTGGGGCCAACGTCCTGACTTTC	CSVLETGGGSGANVLTF	.	TRBD1	TRBJ2-6	TRBV29-1
TGTGCCTGGAGTTCCGGGACAGCTTTCCACGAGCAGTACTTC	CAWSSGTAFHEQYF	.	TRBD1	TRBJ2-7	TRBV30